The 4 T cell receptor beta chains in this list originate from one sample, sequenced in a study of blood T cell repertoires in COVID-19. Produced via immunoSEQ multiplex PCR; TCRdb's table is partial and in-frame only. The table shows 250,000 or so clones, with 84% occurring only once. What was sequenced was peripheral blood. These receptors originate from a middle-aged woman who had recovered from COVID-19.

V is TRBV9 and J is TRBJ2-2; the D gene is possibly TRBD2 (5 bases). The V end lost 3 bases, the J end lost 1 base, and 7 bases lay between the germline ends. The germline gives CDR1 SGDLS, CDR2 YYNGEE. The CDR3 spans 14 residues. The CDR3 reads CASSAGLNTGELFF. CDR3 sequence (DNA): TGTGCCAGCAGCGCCGGACTGAACACCGGGGAGCTGTTTTTT.

In regard to this clone: The same CDR3 can be traced to other DNA sequences in this sample. The CDR3 bases are TGTGCCAGCAGTGAAGGGACAGGGGGGTCCTACGAGCAGTACTTC. Translated, it gives CASSEGTGGSYEQYF. The J gene is TRBJ2-7, the V gene TRBV6-1; 10 bases map to TRBD1. V trimming: 1 base; J trimming: 1 base; junction bases outside the gene matches: 1. The CDR3 has 15 amino acids. Per germline, CDR1 MNHNS and CDR2 SASEGT.

This chain links TRBV19 with TRBJ1-2, with D possibly TRBD1 on 6 matching bases. The germline gives CDR1 LNHDA, CDR2 SQIVND (reference sequence). The CDR3 loop spans 13 amino acids. V was pared by 6 bases and J by 6 bases, with 14 bases between. The CDR3 sequence is CASRMVQGNGYTF. The CDR3 bases are TGTGCCAGTAGAATGGTACAGGGTAATGGCTACACCTTC.

The chain carries TRBV5-6 and TRBJ2-1; the D gene is possibly TRBD2 (7 bases). Germline CDR1 is SGHDT and CDR2 is YYEEEE. The CDR3 has 15 residues. V lost 0 bases and J 4 bases, leaving 11 bases between the germline ends. The CDR3 spells CASSLVAGAYNEQFF. Here the CDR3 DNA reads TGTGCCAGCAGCTTGGTCGCGGGGGCTTACAATGAGCAGTTCTTC.